One sample yielded the 9 T cell receptor beta chains listed below, sequenced in a study of T cells in Graves' hyperthyroidism and ophthalmopathy. The investigators amplified TCR beta CDR3 regions from RNA transcripts. In the first-round RT-PCR of the TCR CDR3, the HTBI primer set was used. One entry per CDR3 protein results from TCRdb running MiXCR on the multiplex PCR reads. The repertoire holds 400,000 to 550,000 distinct CDR3 sequences, with over 13% as singletons. The sequenced sample was blood. The receptors here all came from a woman under 30 with Graves' hyperthyroidism.

This clonotype was counted ten times or more. The V call is TRBV15, the J call TRBJ1-5; the D gene is possibly TRBD1 (6 bases). The CDR3 consists of 15 residues. The V and J ends lost 2 bases and 6 bases respectively, with 14 bases between them. CDR1 and CDR2 (germline): LNHNV, YYDKDF (reference sequence). The CDR3 sequence is CATSRFTGLGQPQHF. The CDR3 DNA sequence: TGTGCCACCAGCAGATTTACAGGGTTGGGTCAGCCCCAGCATTTT.

The V call is TRBV27, the J call TRBJ2-1; 10 bases align to TRBD1. Germline V gives CDR1 MNHEY, CDR2 SMNVEV (reference sequence). Trimming removed 6 bases from V and 7 bases from J; junction bases left unmatched: 3. The CDR3 runs 13 residues. The DNA for the CDR3 is TGTGCCAGCAGGACAGGGGGCAGAAATGAGCAGTTCTTC. It is translated as CASRTGGRNEQFF.

The V call is TRBV20-1, the J call TRBJ2-1, with D perhaps TRBD2 (5 bases). With 0 bases removed from V and 7 bases from J, the gap between germline ends came to 13 bases. CDR3 size: 14 residues. The germline CDR1 and CDR2 sequences are DFQATT and SNEGSKA (reference sequence). CDR3 in DNA: TGCAGTGCTAGAGATTTCCTAGCTCGGAATGAGCAGTTCTTC. Amino acids: CSARDFLARNEQFF.

This clonotype was seen only a few times. This chain uses TRBV7-2 with TRBJ1-1, with D possibly matching TRBD1 (6 bases). Germline-derived CDR1 and CDR2 are SGHTA and FQGNSA. Trimming removed 4 bases from V and 3 bases from J, with 12 bases in between. This CDR3 has 14 residues. The CDR3 region is CASSWRGADTEAFF. The CDR3 nucleotides read TGTGCCAGCAGCTGGAGGGGGGCGGACACTGAAGCTTTCTTT.

In its sample, this clonotype was seen many times. This rearrangement joins TRBV6-1 to TRBJ2-3; D gene uncertain. Between the trimmed V and J ends, which lost 2 bases and 2 bases, there was a span of 8 bases. The CDR3 extends over 14 amino acids. Germline V gene data show CDR1 as MNHNS and CDR2 as SASEGT. CDR3 DNA sequence: TGTGCCAGCAGTGAACAACGGACCACAGATACGCAGTATTTT. Translation: CASSEQRTTDTQYF.

At least ten counts were recorded for this clonotype. The chain couples TRBV2 to TRBJ2-1, with 13 bases aligning to TRBD2. V lost 8 bases to trimming and J lost 5 bases; unmatched junction nucleotides: 12. The CDR3 runs 17 residues. Germline V gene lookup returns CDR1 SNHLY and CDR2 FYNNEI. CDR3 in amino acids: CASRALAGGPPHNEQFF. CDR3 nucleotides: TGTGCCAGCCGAGCACTAGCGGGAGGGCCACCCCACAATGAGCAGTTCTTC. Drawing the rest from reference TRBV2 and TRBJ2-1, the complete variable domain is EPEVTQTPSHQVTQMGQEVILRCVPISNHLYFYWYRQILGQKVEFLVSFYNNEISEKSEIFDDQFSVERPDGSNFTLKIRSTKLEDSAMYFCASRALAGGPPHNEQFFGPGTRLTVL.

This clonotype was detected many times. The chain couples TRBV27 to TRBJ2-1, with D uncertain. Between the trimmed V and J ends, which lost 1 base and 5 bases, there was a span of 6 bases. Looked up from germline, CDR1 is MNHEY and CDR2 is SMNVEV (reference sequence). The CDR3 has 13 amino acids. The CDR3 sequence is CASSLFRNNEQFF. The CDR3, as DNA: TGTGCCAGCAGTTTATTCAGGAACAATGAGCAGTTCTTC.

V gene TRBV3-1 combines with J gene TRBJ2-2; possibly TRBD1 for D (8 bases). The CDR3 is made up of 19 amino acids. Germline V gene data show CDR1 as LGHDT and CDR2 as YNNKEL (reference sequence). V shed 1 base and J shed 0 bases, with 18 bases lying between them. The CDR3 reads CASSQGTWTGRANTGELFF. CDR3 DNA: TGTGCCAGCAGCCAAGGAACATGGACAGGGAGGGCGAACACCGGGGAGCTGTTTTTT.

This clonotype was counted at least ten times. J is TRBJ1-5 and V is TRBV7-2; maybe TRBD1 (5 bases). This CDR3 is built from 13 residues. Trimming stripped 4 bases from V and 6 bases from J, with 10 bases between. In germline, CDR1 is SGHTA, CDR2 FQGNSA. The CDR3 spells CASSSWGGQPQHF. In DNA form, the CDR3 reads TGTGCCAGCAGCTCATGGGGCGGTCAGCCCCAGCATTTT.